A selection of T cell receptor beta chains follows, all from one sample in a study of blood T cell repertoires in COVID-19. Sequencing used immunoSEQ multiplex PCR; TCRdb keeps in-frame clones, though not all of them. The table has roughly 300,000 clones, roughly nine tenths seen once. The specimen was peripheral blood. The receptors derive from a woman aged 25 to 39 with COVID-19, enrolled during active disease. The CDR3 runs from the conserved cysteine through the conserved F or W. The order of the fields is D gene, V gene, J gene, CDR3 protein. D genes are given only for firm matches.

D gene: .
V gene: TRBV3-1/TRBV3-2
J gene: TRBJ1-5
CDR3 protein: CASSQGGGRKSNQPQHF

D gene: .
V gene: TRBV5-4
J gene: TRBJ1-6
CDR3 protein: CASSLGIRGDSPLHF

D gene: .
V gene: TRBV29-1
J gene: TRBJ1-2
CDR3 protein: CSVLGGNYGYTF

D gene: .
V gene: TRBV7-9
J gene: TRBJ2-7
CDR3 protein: CASSYAQEGNEQYF

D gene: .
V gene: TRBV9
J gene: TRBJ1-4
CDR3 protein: CASSTGWTATNEKLFF

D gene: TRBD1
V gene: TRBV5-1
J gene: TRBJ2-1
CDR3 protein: CASGTGDGSYNEQFF

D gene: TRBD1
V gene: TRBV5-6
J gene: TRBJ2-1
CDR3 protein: CASSPGPDREHEQFF

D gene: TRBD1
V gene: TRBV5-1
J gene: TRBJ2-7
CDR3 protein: CASSLAGTGIKLHYEQYF

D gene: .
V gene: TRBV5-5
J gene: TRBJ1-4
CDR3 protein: CASNPSSNEKLFF

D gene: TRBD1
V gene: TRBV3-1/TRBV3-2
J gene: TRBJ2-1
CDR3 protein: CATSTGTGAYNEQFF

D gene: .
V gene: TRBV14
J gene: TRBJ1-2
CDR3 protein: CASSLQGWAGYTF

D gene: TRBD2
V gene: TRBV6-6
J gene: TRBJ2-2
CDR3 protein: CASRTPGGRDTGELFF

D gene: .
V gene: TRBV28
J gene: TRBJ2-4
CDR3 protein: CASSFSTRQNIQYF

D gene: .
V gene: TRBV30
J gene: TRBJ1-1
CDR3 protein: CAWGEVNTEAFF

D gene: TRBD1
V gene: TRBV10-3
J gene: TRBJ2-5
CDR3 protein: CAISEDRGLKTQYF

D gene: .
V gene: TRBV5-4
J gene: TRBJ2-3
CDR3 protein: CASSLVRTDTQYF

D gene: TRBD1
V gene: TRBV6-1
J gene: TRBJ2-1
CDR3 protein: CASSEYRRTGGNNEQFF

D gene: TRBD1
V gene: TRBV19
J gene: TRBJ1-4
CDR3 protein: CASSTIPTGTNEKLFF

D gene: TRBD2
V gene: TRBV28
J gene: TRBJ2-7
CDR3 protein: CASSLVLAGPSSYEQYF

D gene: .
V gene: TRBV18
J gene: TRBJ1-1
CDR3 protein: CASSPETGQNTEAFF

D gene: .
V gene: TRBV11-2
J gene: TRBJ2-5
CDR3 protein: CASSQEGLVLQETQYF

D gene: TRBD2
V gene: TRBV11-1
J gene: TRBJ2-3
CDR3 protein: CASSLVGGRATDTQYF

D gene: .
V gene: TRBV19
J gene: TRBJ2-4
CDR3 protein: CASSVNPQGTKGAKNIQYF

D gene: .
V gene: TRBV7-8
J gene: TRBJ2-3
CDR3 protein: CASSAMAGTSADTQYF

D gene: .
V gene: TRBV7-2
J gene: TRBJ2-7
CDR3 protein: CASSLTYEQYF

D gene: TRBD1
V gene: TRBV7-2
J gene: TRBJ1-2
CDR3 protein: CASSLQGTGNLGYTF

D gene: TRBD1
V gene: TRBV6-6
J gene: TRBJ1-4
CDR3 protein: CASKRQGEKLFF

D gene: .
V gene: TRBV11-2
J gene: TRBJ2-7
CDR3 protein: CASSLRSDGRGEQYF

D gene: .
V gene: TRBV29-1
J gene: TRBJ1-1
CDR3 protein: CSVNPGTKNTEAFF

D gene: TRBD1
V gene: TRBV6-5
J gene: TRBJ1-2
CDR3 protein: CASSNRDRLYGYTF

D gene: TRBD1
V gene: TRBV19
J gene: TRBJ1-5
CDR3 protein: CASRGGSLDQPQHF

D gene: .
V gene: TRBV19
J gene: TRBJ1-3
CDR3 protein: CATMSGSGNTIYF

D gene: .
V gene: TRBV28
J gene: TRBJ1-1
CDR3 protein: CASSLRGGFAFF

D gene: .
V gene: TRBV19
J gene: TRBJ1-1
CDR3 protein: CATRGSATEAFF

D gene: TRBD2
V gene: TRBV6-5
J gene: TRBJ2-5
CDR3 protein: CASMREGPETQYF

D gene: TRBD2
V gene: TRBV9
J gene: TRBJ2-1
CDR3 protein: CASSARGTRSVHEQFF

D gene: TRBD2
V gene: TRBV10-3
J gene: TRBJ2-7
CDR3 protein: CATTIGTGTSGKSSYEQYF

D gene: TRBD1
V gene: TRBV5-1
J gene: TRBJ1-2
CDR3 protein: CASSLQLAGGDYGYTF

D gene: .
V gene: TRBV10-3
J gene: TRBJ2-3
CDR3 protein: CAISPTHRDTQYF

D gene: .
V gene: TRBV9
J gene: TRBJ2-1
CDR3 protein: CASSGRAYNEQFF

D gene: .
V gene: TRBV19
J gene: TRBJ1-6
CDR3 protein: CASTLGQGDSPLHF

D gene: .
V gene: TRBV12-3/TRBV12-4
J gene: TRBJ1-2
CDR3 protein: CASSLSGKYGYTF

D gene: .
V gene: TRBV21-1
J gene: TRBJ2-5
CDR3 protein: CASSKAGGTSGQETQYF

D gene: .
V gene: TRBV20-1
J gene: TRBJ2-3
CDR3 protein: CSASRESGTATDTQYF

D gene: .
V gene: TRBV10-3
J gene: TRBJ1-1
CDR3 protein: CAISERVNTEAFF

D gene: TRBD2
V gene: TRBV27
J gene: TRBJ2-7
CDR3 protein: CASSAGTSVSYEQYF

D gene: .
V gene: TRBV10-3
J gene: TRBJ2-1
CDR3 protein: CATSDSSYNEQFF

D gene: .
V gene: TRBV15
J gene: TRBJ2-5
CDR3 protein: CATSTSPGLGETQYF

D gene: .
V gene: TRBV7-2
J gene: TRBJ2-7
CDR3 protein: CASSLGGGSYEQYF

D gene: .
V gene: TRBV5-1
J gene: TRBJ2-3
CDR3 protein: CASSSPKKPSSSTDTQYF

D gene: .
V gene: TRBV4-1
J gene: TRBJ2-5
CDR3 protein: CASSQGPVETQYF

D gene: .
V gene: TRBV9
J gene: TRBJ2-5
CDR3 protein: CASSASPRGETQYF

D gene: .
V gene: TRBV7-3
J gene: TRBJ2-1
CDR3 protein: CASSSGTGSSYNEQFF

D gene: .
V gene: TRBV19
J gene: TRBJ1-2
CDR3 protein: CASRSGYGYTF